This T cell receptor beta chain was identified in a study of control samples from healthy donors and cancer patients. Method: immunoSEQ multiplex PCR; TCRdb's copy keeps in-frame clones and lacks some. This sample has 200,000 to 250,000 clones; over 90% occur once, and the top ten carry roughly 1.6%. The CDR3 has 19 residues. Per germline, CDR1 SGHRS and CDR2 YFSETQ. Trimming removed 0 bases at V and 0 bases at J, with 18 bases between. The origin of this receptor is a man aged 45-65 years in good health. Sequencing was carried out using blood. This chain uses TRBV5-1 with TRBJ2-2; D not certain. For the CDR3, the DNA is TGCGCCAGCAGCTTGGTGCAGGTTTTAGCCTCTTCGAACACCGGGGAGCTGTTTTTT. It specifies CASSLVQVLASSNTGELFF. Using reference TRBV5-1 and TRBJ2-2 for the parts outside the CDR3, the full variable domain is KAGVTQTPRYLIKTRGQQVTLSCSPISGHRSVSWYQQTPGQGLQFLFEYFSETQRNKGNFPGRFSGRQFSNSRSEMNVSTLELGDSALYLCASSLVQVLASSNTGELFFGEGSRLTVL.